This passage covers 2 T cell receptor beta chains from one sample sequenced in a study of shared clonotypes between healthy human individuals. Profiled with immunoSEQ multiplex PCR; TCRdb holds only in-frame clones, not every one. The sample lists under 2,500,000 clones; 90% to 97% were seen once. The specimen sequenced was naive CD4+ T cells sorted from blood. Subset: CD45RA+ positively selected. Receptors were obtained from a man younger than 35 in good health.

The chain is built from TRBV2 and TRBJ1-1; D is unresolved. CDR3 length: 11 residues. The ends were cut back, 5 bases at V and 9 bases at J, with 10 bases in the middle. Germline assignment: CDR1 SNHLY and CDR2 FYNNEI. CDR3 protein: CASSLTQKAFF. The CDR3 coding sequence is TGTGCCAGCAGTTTGACCCAGAAAGCTTTCTTT.

The gene calls are TRBV6-6 and TRBJ1-2; maybe TRBD1 (6 bases). V lost 2 bases and J lost 3, with 13 bases in between. The CDR3 is made up of 15 amino acids. Germline values: CDR1 MNHNY, CDR2 SVGAGI (reference sequence). CDR3 in amino acids: CASSYGGARDYGYTF. As DNA, the CDR3 is TGTGCCAGCAGTTACGGGGGGGCGCGGGACTATGGCTACACCTTC.